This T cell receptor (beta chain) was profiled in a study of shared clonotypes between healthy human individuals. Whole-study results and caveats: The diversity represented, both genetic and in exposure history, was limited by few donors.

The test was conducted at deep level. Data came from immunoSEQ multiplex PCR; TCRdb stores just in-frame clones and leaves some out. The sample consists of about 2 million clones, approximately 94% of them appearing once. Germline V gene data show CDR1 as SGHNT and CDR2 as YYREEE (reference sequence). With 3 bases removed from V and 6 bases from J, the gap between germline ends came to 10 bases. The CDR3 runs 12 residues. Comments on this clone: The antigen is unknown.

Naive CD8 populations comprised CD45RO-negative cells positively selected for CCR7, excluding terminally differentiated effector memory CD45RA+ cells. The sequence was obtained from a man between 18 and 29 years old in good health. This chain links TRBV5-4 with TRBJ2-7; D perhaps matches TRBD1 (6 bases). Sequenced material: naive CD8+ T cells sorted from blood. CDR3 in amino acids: CASSSQGSEQYF. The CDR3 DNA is TGTGCCAGCAGCTCACAGGGATCCGAGCAGTACTTC.